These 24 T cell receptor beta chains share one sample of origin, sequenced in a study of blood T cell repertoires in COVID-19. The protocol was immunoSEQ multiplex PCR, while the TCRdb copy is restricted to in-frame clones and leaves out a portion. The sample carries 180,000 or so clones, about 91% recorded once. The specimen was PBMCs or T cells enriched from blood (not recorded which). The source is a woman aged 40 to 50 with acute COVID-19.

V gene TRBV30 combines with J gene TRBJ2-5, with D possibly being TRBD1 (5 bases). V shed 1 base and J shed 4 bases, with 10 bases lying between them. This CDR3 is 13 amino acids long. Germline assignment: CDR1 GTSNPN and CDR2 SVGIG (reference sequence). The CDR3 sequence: CAWSAQGLETQYF. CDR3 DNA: TGTGCCTGGAGTGCTCAGGGATTAGAGACCCAGTACTTC.

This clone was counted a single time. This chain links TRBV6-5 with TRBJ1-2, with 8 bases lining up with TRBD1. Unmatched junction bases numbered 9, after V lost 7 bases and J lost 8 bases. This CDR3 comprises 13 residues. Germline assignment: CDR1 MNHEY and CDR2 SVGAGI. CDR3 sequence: CASKRDRGGGYTF. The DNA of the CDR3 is TGTGCCAGCAAGAGAGACAGGGGTGGCGGCTACACCTTC.

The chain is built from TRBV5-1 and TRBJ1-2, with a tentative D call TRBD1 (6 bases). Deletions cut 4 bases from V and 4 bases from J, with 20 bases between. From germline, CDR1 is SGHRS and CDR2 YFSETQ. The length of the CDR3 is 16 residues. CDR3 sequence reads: CASSLSAGAPLYGYTF. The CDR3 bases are TGCGCCAGCAGCCTATCGGCAGGGGCCCCCCTCTATGGCTACACCTTC.

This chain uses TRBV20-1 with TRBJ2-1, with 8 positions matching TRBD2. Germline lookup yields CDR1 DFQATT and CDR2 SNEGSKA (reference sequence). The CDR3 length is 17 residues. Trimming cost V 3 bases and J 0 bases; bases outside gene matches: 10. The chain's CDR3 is CSASFLAGLSSYNEQFF. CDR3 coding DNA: TGCAGTGCTAGTTTCCTAGCGGGTCTGAGCTCCTACAATGAGCAGTTCTTC.

CDR3 DNA sequence: TGTGCCAGCAGCTTAGCTCTCTCAGGGGGGAACACTGAAGCTTTCTTT. Translating it yields CASSLALSGGNTEAFF. This sequence joins TRBV7-6 and TRBJ1-1; TRBD1 matches 7 bases. Per germline, CDR1 SGHVS and CDR2 FNYEAQ. V trimming: 0 bases; J trimming: 1 base; junction bases outside the gene matches: 5. The CDR3 extends over 16 amino acids.

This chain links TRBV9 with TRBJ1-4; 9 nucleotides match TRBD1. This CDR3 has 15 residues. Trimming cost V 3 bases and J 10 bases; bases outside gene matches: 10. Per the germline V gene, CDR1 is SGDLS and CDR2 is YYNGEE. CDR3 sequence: CASSAEDRGVGKLFF. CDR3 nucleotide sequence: TGTGCCAGCAGCGCGGAGGACAGGGGTGTTGGAAAACTGTTTTTT.

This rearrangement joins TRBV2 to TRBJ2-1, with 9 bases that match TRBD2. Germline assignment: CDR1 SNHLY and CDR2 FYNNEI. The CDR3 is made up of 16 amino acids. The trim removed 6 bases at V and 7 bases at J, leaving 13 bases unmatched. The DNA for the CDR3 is TGTGCCAGCAGCGAATTAGAGCGGGGGGAGGGGAATGAGCAGTTCTTC. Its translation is CASSELERGEGNEQFF.

The CDR3 bases are TGCGCCAGCAGCCTGACTAGCGGAGCTCTCACAGATACGCAGTATTTT. The encoded protein is CASSLTSGALTDTQYF. The rearrangement joins TRBV5-1 to TRBJ2-3, with 9 bases that match TRBD2. Per germline, CDR1 SGHRS and CDR2 YFSETQ. The CDR3 loop spans 16 amino acids. V shed 4 bases and J 2 bases; nucleotides not matched to a gene: 8. Looking up the rest from reference TRBV5-1 and TRBJ2-3 gives the full variable domain: KAGVTQTPRYLIKTRGQQVTLSCSPISGHRSVSWYQQTPGQGLQFLFEYFSETQRNKGNFPGRFSGRQFSNSRSEMNVSTLELGDSALYLCASSLTSGALTDTQYFGPGTRLTVL.

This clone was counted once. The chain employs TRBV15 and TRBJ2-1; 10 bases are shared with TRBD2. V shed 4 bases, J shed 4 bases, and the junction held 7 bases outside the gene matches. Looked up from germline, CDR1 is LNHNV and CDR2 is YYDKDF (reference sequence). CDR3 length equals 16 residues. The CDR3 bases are TGTGCCACCAGCACCCGACGACTAGCGGGTTACAATGAGCAGTTCTTC. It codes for CATSTRRLAGYNEQFF.

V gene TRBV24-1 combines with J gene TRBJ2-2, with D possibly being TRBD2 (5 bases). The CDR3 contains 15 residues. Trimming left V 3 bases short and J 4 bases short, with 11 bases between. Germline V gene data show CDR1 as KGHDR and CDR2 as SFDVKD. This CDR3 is CATSDPRDRTGELFF. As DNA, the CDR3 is TGTGCCACCAGTGATCCCCGGGATCGCACCGGGGAGCTGTTTTTT.

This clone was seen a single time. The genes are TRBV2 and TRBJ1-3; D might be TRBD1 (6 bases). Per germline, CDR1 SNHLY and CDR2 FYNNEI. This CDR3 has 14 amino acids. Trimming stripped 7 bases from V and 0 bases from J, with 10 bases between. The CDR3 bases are TGTGCCAGCATCCAGGGGAGCTCTGGAAACACCATATATTTT. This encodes CASIQGSSGNTIYF.

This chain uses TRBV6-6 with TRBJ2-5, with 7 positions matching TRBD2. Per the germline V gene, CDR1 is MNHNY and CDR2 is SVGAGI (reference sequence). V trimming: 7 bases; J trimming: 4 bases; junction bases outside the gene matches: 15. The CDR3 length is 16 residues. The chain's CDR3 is CASTNSLRGKRETQYF. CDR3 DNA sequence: TGTGCCAGCACCAACTCGCTGCGGGGGAAAAGAGAGACCCAGTACTTC.

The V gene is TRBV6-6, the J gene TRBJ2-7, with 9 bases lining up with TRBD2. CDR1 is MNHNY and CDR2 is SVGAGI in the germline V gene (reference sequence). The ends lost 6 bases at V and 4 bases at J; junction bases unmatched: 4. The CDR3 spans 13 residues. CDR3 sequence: CASRREGPYEQYF. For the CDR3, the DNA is TGTGCCAGCAGGCGGGAGGGCCCGTACGAGCAGTACTTC.

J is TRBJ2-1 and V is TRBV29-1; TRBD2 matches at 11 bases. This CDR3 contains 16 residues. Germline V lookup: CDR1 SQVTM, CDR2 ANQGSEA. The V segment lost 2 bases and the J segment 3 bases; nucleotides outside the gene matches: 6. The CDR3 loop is CSVESLGLAVYNEQFF. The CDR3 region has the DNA TGCAGCGTTGAATCCCTGGGACTAGCGGTCTACAATGAGCAGTTCTTC.

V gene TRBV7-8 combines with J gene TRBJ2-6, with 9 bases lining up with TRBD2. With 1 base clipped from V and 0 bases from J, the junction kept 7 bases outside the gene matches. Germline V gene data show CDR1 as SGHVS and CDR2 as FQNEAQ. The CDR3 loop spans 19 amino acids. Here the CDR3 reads CASSLGSLAGYSGANVLTF. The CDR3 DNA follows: TGTGCCAGCAGCTTAGGATCACTAGCGGGTTACTCTGGGGCCAACGTCCTGACTTTC.

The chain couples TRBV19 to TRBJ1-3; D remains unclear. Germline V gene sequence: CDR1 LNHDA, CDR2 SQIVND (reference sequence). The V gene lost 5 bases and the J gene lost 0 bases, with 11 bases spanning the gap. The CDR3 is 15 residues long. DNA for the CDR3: TGTGCCAGTAGTTACAGACATAACTCTGGAAACACCATATATTTT. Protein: CASSYRHNSGNTIYF.

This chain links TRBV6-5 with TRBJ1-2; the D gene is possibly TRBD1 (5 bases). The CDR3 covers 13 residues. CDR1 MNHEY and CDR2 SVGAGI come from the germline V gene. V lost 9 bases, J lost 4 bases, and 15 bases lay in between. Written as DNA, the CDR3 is TGTGCCAGTTCACCTGCGCAGGGCTATGGCTACACCTTC. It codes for CASSPAQGYGYTF.

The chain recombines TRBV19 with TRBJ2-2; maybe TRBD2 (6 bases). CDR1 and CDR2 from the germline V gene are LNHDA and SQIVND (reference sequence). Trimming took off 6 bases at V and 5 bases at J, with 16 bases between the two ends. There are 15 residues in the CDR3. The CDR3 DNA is TGTGCCAGTAGGTCGCGAGCGGAGGGAACCGGGGAGCTGTTTTTT. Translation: CASRSRAEGTGELFF.

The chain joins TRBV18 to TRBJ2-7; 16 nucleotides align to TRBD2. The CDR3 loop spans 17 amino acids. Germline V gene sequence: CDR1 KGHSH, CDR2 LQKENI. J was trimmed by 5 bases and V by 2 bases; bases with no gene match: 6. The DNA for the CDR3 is TGTGCCAGCTCACCAGGGACTAGCGGGAGGGCCGTCAACGAGCAGTACTTC. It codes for CASSPGTSGRAVNEQYF.

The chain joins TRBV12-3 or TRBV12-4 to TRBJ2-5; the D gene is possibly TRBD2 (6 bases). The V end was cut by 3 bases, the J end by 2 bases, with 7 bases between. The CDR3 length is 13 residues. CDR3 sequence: CASSFGRQETQYF. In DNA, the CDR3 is TGTGCCAGCAGTTTCGGGAGACAAGAGACCCAGTACTTC.

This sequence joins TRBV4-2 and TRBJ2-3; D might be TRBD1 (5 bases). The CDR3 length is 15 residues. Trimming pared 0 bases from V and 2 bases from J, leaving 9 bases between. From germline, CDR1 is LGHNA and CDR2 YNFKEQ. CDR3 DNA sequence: TGTGCCAGCAGCCAAGAAAACAGGCCCACAGATACGCAGTATTTT. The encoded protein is CASSQENRPTDTQYF.

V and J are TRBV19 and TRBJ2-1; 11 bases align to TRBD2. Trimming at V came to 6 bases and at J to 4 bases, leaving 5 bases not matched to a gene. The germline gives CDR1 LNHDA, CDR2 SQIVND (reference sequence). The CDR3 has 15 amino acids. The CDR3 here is CASSRTSGLYNEQFF. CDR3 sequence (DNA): TGTGCCAGTAGCCGGACTAGCGGGTTATACAATGAGCAGTTCTTC.

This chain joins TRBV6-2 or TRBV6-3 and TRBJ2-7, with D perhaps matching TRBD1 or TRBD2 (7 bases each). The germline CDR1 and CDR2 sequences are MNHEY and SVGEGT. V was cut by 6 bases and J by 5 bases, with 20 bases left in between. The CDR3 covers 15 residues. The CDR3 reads CASSPGGAVPNEQYF. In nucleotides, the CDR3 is TGTGCCAGCAGCCCAGGGGGGGCAGTACCCAACGAGCAGTACTTC.

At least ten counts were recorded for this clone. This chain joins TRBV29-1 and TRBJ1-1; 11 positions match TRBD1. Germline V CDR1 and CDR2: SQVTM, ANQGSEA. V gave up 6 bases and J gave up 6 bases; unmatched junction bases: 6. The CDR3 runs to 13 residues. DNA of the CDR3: TGCAGCGTGAGGACAGGGGGCGCGGCTGAAGCTTTCTTT. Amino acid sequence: CSVRTGGAAEAFF.